Below are 18 T cell receptor beta chains sequenced from a single sample in a study of regulatory T cells in long-lasting Graves disease. Arm-PCR with iRepertoire HTBI primers amplified the CDR3 regions for these TCR beta libraries. Using its own MiXCR run on the multiplex PCR reads, TCRdb lists one record per CDR3 protein. Of a few hundred thousand distinct CDR3 sequences detected, around a fifth appear once; the ten largest clones hold less than 15%. The sample's time point: persistent/refractory GD, antithyroid drugs over 5 years with positive TRAb. Preparation of the TCR library used RNA extracted from PBMCs. This material consisted of peripheral blood mononuclear cells (PBMCs), taken when the disease was refractory, from a patient treated with antithyroid drugs. The receptors come from a female donor with Graves disease.

The chain has TRBV5-1 and TRBJ2-2; 13 bases are shared with TRBD2. V lost 0 bases and J lost 4; bases outside the gene matches: 6. The CDR3 runs 18 residues. Germline lookup yields CDR1 SGHRS and CDR2 YFSETQ. The CDR3 bases are TGCGCCAGCAGCTTGGAGAGGACTAGCGGGAGTACCACCGGGGAGCTGTTTTTT. Protein product: CASSLERTSGSTTGELFF. Full variable domain (rest looked up from reference TRBV5-1 and TRBJ2-2): KAGVTQTPRYLIKTRGQQVTLSCSPISGHRSVSWYQQTPGQGLQFLFEYFSETQRNKGNFPGRFSGRQFSNSRSEMNVSTLELGDSALYLCASSLERTSGSTTGELFFGEGSRLTVL.

The chain carries TRBV10-3 and TRBJ2-5, with TRBD1 identical over 9 bases. With V trimmed by 6 bases and J by 1 base, 3 bases remained unmatched. Looked up from germline, CDR1 is ENHRY and CDR2 is SYGVKD. The CDR3 consists of 14 residues. CDR3 nucleotide sequence: TGTGCCATCAGCGACAGGGGGATCCAAGAGACCCAGTACTTC. This translates into CAISDRGIQETQYF.

V and J are TRBV7-2 and TRBJ1-2; D gene ambiguous. The germline CDR1 and CDR2 sequences are SGHTA and FQGNSA. The CDR3 is made up of 12 amino acids. The V end lost 5 bases, the J end lost 2 bases, and 6 bases lay between the germline ends. The CDR3 nucleotides are TGTGCCAGCAGCCCCAACAACTATGGCTACACCTTC. Its translation: CASSPNNYGYTF.

The rearrangement uses TRBV4-3 and TRBJ1-1; TRBD1 might be the D (5 bases). CDR3 length equals 16 residues. In germline, CDR1 is LGHNA, CDR2 YSLEER. The germline V and J ends were trimmed by 0 bases and 3 bases, with 14 bases remaining between them. The CDR3 protein is CASSQDLAGRDTEAFF. CDR3 DNA: TGCGCCAGCAGCCAAGATCTCGCGGGGCGGGACACTGAAGCTTTCTTT.

This clonotype was counted at least ten times. This chain joins TRBV11-2 and TRBJ1-2; 8 bases match TRBD1. The V segment lost 7 bases and the J segment 4 bases; nucleotides outside the gene matches: 11. Germline values: CDR1 SGHAT, CDR2 FQNNGV. There are 15 residues in the CDR3. The CDR3 DNA reads as TGTGCCAGCAAGGCATCGGGACAGGAGACCTATGGCTACACCTTC. As protein: CASKASGQETYGYTF.

Points on this clonotype: Relative to the germline gene, one junction end is altered; a read error may explain this. The genes are TRBV25-1 and TRBJ2-5; 7 nucleotides line up with TRBD2. This CDR3 is built from 15 residues. Germline CDR1 reads MGHDK; CDR2 reads SYGVNS. The CDR3 DNA sequence: TGTGCCTGCAGTCCCAAACTAGCGCTGAAAGAGACCCAGTACTTC. The encoded protein is CACSPKLALKETQYF.

This clonotype occurred many times. The chain recombines TRBV28 with TRBJ2-7; either TRBD1 or TRBD2 may supply D (5 bases each). V shed 6 bases and J shed 0 bases, with 24 bases lying between them. This CDR3 spans 18 amino acids. CDR1 is MDHEN and CDR2 is SYDVKM in the germline V gene. The CDR3 DNA reads as TGTGCCAGCAGCTCGGGACGCGCAAACAGCCTGAGCTCCTACGAGCAGTACTTC. This translates into CASSSGRANSLSSYEQYF.

In this sample, this clonotype turned up many times. The chain links TRBV7-2 to TRBJ1-2; D may be TRBD1 (6 bases). V was shortened by 4 bases and J by 4 bases, with 10 bases between the two germline ends. CDR1 and CDR2 from the germline V gene are SGHTA and FQGNSA. The CDR3 has 13 residues. This chain's CDR3 is CASSSGGSYGYTF. The DNA for the CDR3 is TGTGCCAGCAGCTCTGGGGGCAGCTATGGCTACACCTTC.

This clonotype has just one count. The chain employs TRBV7-2 and TRBJ1-5; D is undetermined. The V end lost 8 bases, the J end lost 0 bases, and 17 bases lay between the germline ends. Germline CDR1 is SGHTA and CDR2 is FQGNSA. This CDR3 is built from 16 residues. CDR3 in amino acids: CASGQLSASSNQPQHF. The CDR3 DNA is TGTGCCAGCGGCCAACTGTCGGCCAGTAGCAATCAGCCCCAGCATTTT.

V usage is TRBV6-5 and J usage is TRBJ2-2; D is uncertain. Germline assignment: CDR1 MNHEY and CDR2 SVGAGI. Trimming cost V 0 bases and J 6 bases, with 11 bases left between them. The CDR3 spans 15 residues. The CDR3 loop is CASSYSEVGPGELFF. CDR3 sequence (DNA): TGTGCCAGCAGTTACTCAGAAGTTGGGCCCGGGGAGCTGTTTTTT.

The gene calls are TRBV6-1 and TRBJ2-7; D possibly corresponds to TRBD1 (6 bases). The CDR3 has 14 amino acids. Trimming pared 5 bases from V and 5 bases from J, leaving 16 bases between. CDR1 MNHNS and CDR2 SASEGT come from the germline V gene. The CDR3 coding sequence is TGTGCCAGCAGTCCTTCAGGGGCCGCCCACGAGCAGTACTTC. It codes for CASSPSGAAHEQYF.

The table lists this clonotype with a few counts. V usage is TRBV15 and J usage is TRBJ2-7; D gene unclear. CDR1 is LNHNV and CDR2 is YYDKDF in the germline V gene (reference sequence). Trimming removed 5 bases from V and 0 bases from J, with 11 bases in between. CDR3 size: 14 residues. The CDR3 DNA sequence: TGTGCCACCAGCCATGATTCAGGCTCCTACGAGCAGTACTTC. It is translated as CATSHDSGSYEQYF.

This chain connects TRBV7-9 to TRBJ2-1; the D gene is possibly TRBD2 (6 bases). The germline V and J ends were trimmed by 0 bases and 2 bases, with 11 bases remaining between them. In germline, CDR1 is SEHNR, CDR2 FQNEAQ (reference sequence). The CDR3 length is 16 residues. The CDR3 DNA sequence: TGTGCCAGCAGCTTAGCCAGACTAGGGGCCTACAATGAGCAGTTCTTC. Translating gives CASSLARLGAYNEQFF. Based on the CDR3 plus reference TRBV7-9 and TRBJ2-1, the full variable domain is DTGVSQNPRHKITKRGQNVTFRCDPISEHNRLYWYRQTLGQGPEFLTYFQNEAQLEKSRLLSDRFSAERPKGSFSTLEIQRTEQGDSAMYLCASSLARLGAYNEQFFGPGTRLTVL.

J is TRBJ2-1 and V is TRBV3-1; no reliable D call. V lost 4 bases and J lost 5, with 6 bases in between. CDR3 size: 12 residues. Germline V gene sequence: CDR1 LGHDT, CDR2 YNNKEL (reference sequence). The CDR3 DNA reads TGTGCCAGCAGCCGTGGGAACAATGAGCAGTTCTTC. This gives the protein CASSRGNNEQFF.

The table lists this clonotype with many counts. The chain links TRBV7-8 to TRBJ1-1; 9 positions match TRBD1. CDR3 size: 17 residues. CDR1 is SGHVS, CDR2 FQNEAQ, per germline. V lost 5 bases and J lost 4; bases outside the gene matches: 14. CDR3 sequence (DNA): TGTGCCAGCAGCCTTGGGACAGGGTCTACCGTGGTCACTGAAGCTTTCTTT. It yields the protein CASSLGTGSTVVTEAFF. The variable domain in full, completed from reference TRBV7-8 and TRBJ1-1, reads GAGVSQSPRYKVAKRGQDVALRCDPISGHVSLFWYQQALGQGPEFLTYFQNEAQLDKSGLPSDRFFAERPEGSVSTLKIQRTQQEDSAVYLCASSLGTGSTVVTEAFFGQGTRLTVV.

This clonotype was seen only once. This likely came from a read error, as a far larger clone is one base away. The CDR3 nucleotides are TGTGCCAGCAGTGGGACTGCTGTGGTCTACGAGCAGTACTTC. This gives the protein CASSGTAVVYEQYF. The chain recombines TRBV12-3 or TRBV12-4 with TRBJ2-7; D might be TRBD2 (6 bases). Between the trimmed V and J ends, which lost 5 bases and 3 bases, there was a span of 14 bases. CDR3 length: 14 amino acids.

The J gene is TRBJ2-7, the V gene TRBV25-1; D not certain. V was trimmed by 2 bases and J by 3 bases, leaving 11 bases between them. This CDR3 spans 14 amino acids. CDR1 and CDR2 (germline): MGHDK, SYGVNS. The CDR3 sequence is CASSELVHDYEQYF. Written as DNA, the CDR3 is TGTGCCAGCAGTGAACTGGTCCATGACTACGAGCAGTACTTC.

This clonotype appeared many times. V usage is TRBV28 and J usage is TRBJ1-1, with unresolved D. The germline gives CDR1 MDHEN, CDR2 SYDVKM. V was trimmed by 7 bases and J by 1 base, leaving 13 bases between them. The CDR3 covers 14 residues. DNA of the CDR3: TGTGCCAGCAAAACAAGATCCGCGAACACTGAAGCTTTCTTT. It is translated as CASKTRSANTEAFF.